Below are 19 T cell receptor beta chains sequenced from a single sample in a study of beta chain features in type 1 diabetes. What was sequenced were expressed TCRB transcripts, since all of the isolated RNA had been reverse transcribed. Clones were read by immunoSEQ multiplex PCR, and TCRdb kept only the in-frame ones, dropping some. Of 200,000 to 250,000 clones listed, 11% are singletons. Sample: central memory CD4+ T cells from blood. Every receptor here comes from a man younger than 35 in good health.

V is TRBV29-1 and J is TRBJ2-5, with D perhaps matching TRBD2 (6 bases). The germline V and J ends were trimmed by 7 bases and 5 bases, with 11 bases remaining between them. The germline V gene encodes CDR1 SQVTM and CDR2 ANQGSEA. The CDR3 is made up of 11 amino acids. The DNA for the CDR3 is TGCAGCGGGGGGGAATGGGAGACCCAGTACTTC. It codes for CSGGEWETQYF.

The V gene is TRBV10-3, the J gene TRBJ2-7; D unresolved. Germline V lookup: CDR1 ENHRY, CDR2 SYGVKD. V was trimmed by 3 bases and J by 5 bases, leaving 11 bases between them. The CDR3 spans 13 residues. The CDR3 spells CAISDGPSHEQYF. The CDR3 region has the DNA TGTGCCATCAGTGACGGACCATCCCACGAGCAGTACTTC.

This clone was observed a handful of times. V usage is TRBV5-1 and J usage is TRBJ2-7; 7 nucleotides align to TRBD2. CDR3 length equals 13 residues. The trim removed 5 bases at V and 5 bases at J, leaving 7 bases unmatched. CDR1 is SGHRS and CDR2 is YFSETQ in the germline V gene. The CDR3 coding sequence is TGCGCCAGCAGGTGGGAGGGTAGCCACGAGCAGTACTTC. It yields the protein CASRWEGSHEQYF.

This clone showed up just a few times. V is TRBV6-6 and J is TRBJ2-1; D call uncertain. V was clipped by 3 bases and J by 6 bases, with 6 bases between them. The CDR3 covers 12 residues. Germline CDR1 and CDR2: MNHNY and SVGAGI (reference sequence). The CDR3 sequence is CASSYGGNEQFF. The CDR3 DNA sequence: TGTGCCAGCAGTTATGGCGGCAATGAGCAGTTCTTC.

Notes on this clone: Other DNA sequences in the same sample also yield this CDR3. The V gene is TRBV7-2, the J gene TRBJ2-5, with a weak D call TRBD1 (6 bases). Per the germline V gene, CDR1 is SGHTA and CDR2 is FQGNSA. The CDR3 length is 13 residues. Trimming removed 4 bases at V and 7 bases at J, with 13 bases between. The CDR3 DNA reads TGTGCCAGCAGCTCCGGTCTACAGGGGACCCAGTACTTC. This translates into CASSSGLQGTQYF. Based on the CDR3 plus reference TRBV7-2 and TRBJ2-5, the full variable domain is GAGVSQSPSNKVTEKGKDVELRCDPISGHTALYWYRQSLGQGLEFLIYFQGNSAPDKSGLPSDRFSAERTGGSVSTLTIQRTQQEDSAVYLCASSSGLQGTQYFGPGTRLLVL.

The chain joins TRBV7-9 to TRBJ2-1; tentative D call: TRBD1 (6 bases). This CDR3 comprises 17 residues. CDR1 and CDR2 (germline): SEHNR, FQNEAQ (reference sequence). Trimming shortened V by 3 bases and J by 0 bases, and 15 bases separated the two germline ends. This CDR3 reads CASSFWTAQSSYNEQFF. The DNA of the CDR3 is TGTGCCAGCAGCTTCTGGACAGCTCAAAGCTCCTACAATGAGCAGTTCTTC.

This clone occurred a few times. The chain uses TRBV4-1 and TRBJ1-5, with D unresolved. The CDR3 contains 16 residues. V was pared by 0 bases and J by 2 bases, with 11 bases between. Germline-derived CDR1 and CDR2 are MGHRA and YSYEKL. The CDR3 DNA is TGCGCCAGCAGCCAAGATCATCGCCGGGGCAATCAGCCCCAGCATTTT. Translated, it gives CASSQDHRRGNQPQHF.

This clone occurred many times. V and J are TRBV13 and TRBJ2-3, with D possibly TRBD2 on 6 matching bases. The CDR3 length is 18 residues. Germline CDR1 PRHDT, CDR2 FYEKMQ (reference sequence). The germline V and J ends were trimmed by 5 bases and 4 bases, with 25 bases remaining between them. CDR3 protein: CASSPEGSTSRRADTQYF. CDR3 DNA sequence: TGTGCCAGCAGCCCAGAGGGTAGTACTAGCCGAAGGGCAGATACGCAGTATTTT.

The chain couples TRBV6-5 to TRBJ2-2; D is perhaps TRBD1 (5 bases). Germline V gene data show CDR1 as MNHEY and CDR2 as SVGAGI. The CDR3 consists of 14 residues. The V and J ends lost 1 base and 7 bases respectively, with 10 bases between them. The CDR3 DNA follows: TGTGCCAGCAGTTACTTCCAGGGAAACGGGGAGCTGTTTTTT. It translates to CASSYFQGNGELFF.

On this clone itself: It is likely a read error: a sequence one base away is far more abundant. The chain combines TRBV11-2 with TRBJ2-1; 10 bases agree with TRBD2. This CDR3 has 16 residues. After removal of 5 bases from V and 1 base from J, the junction contained 5 bases not matched to a gene. In germline, CDR1 is SGHAT, CDR2 FQNNGV. The CDR3, as DNA: TGTGCCAGCAGCACCTATAGCGGGAGGTCCTACAATGAGCAGTTCTTC. Its translation: CASSTYSGRSYNEQFF.

This clone was found a few times. This chain links TRBV27 with TRBJ2-5, with TRBD2 matching over 9 bases. This CDR3 is built from 17 residues. Germline V gene lookup returns CDR1 MNHEY and CDR2 SMNVEV (reference sequence). Germline trimming cut 6 bases from V and 5 bases from J; bases unmatched to any gene: 16. This CDR3 is CASSLTSAGGVGETQYF. CDR3 DNA sequence: TGTGCCAGCAGCTTAACCTCCGCGGGAGGGGTCGGGGAGACCCAGTACTTC.

This clone came up a few times. J is TRBJ2-5 and V is TRBV29-1, with TRBD1 matching 7 bases. Germline trimming cut 7 bases from V and 7 bases from J; bases unmatched to any gene: 18. In germline, CDR1 is SQVTM, CDR2 ANQGSEA. The CDR3 covers 15 residues. The CDR3 nucleotides are TGCAGCGCTGGGTCCCCGGGACAGACCAGCGTGACCCAGTACTTC. Translated: CSAGSPGQTSVTQYF. The variable domain in full, with the rest retrieved from reference TRBV29-1 and TRBJ2-5, is SAVISQKPSRDICQRGTSLTIQCQVDSQVTMMFWYRQQPGQSLTLIATANQGSEATYESGFVIDKFPISRPNLTFSTLTVSNMSPEDSSIYLCSAGSPGQTSVTQYFGPGTRLLVL.

The chain joins TRBV28 to TRBJ1-5; D remains ambiguous. Trimming pared 6 bases from V and 3 bases from J, leaving 12 bases between. Germline V CDR1 and CDR2: MDHEN, SYDVKM. This CDR3 region has 14 residues. This chain's CDR3 is CASRRQRTNQPQHF. The CDR3 DNA is TGTGCCAGCAGGCGTCAGCGGACCAATCAGCCCCAGCATTTT.

The V gene is TRBV19, the J gene TRBJ1-2, with TRBD1 as a possible D gene (5 bases). Germline CDR1 and CDR2: LNHDA and SQIVND (reference sequence). The CDR3 spans 13 residues. Trimming cost V 3 bases and J 3 bases, with 8 bases left between them. Here the CDR3 reads CASSMGTDYGYTF. The CDR3 region has the DNA TGTGCCAGTAGTATGGGGACGGACTATGGCTACACCTTC.

V is TRBV28 and J is TRBJ1-1; weak D call: TRBD1 (6 bases). The V end was cut by 3 bases, the J end by 2 bases, with 10 bases between. The CDR3 runs to 14 residues. Germline V gene sequence: CDR1 MDHEN, CDR2 SYDVKM. The DNA for the CDR3 is TGTGCCAGCAGTTTGGGACAATTTAACACTGAAGCTTTCTTT. It codes for CASSLGQFNTEAFF. Together with reference TRBV28 and TRBJ1-1, the CDR3 gives the full variable domain: DVKVTQSSRYLVKRTGEKVFLECVQDMDHENMFWYRQDPGLGLRLIYFSYDVKMKEKGDIPEGYSVSREKKERFSLILESASTNQTSMYLCASSLGQFNTEAFFGQGTRLTVV.

This sequence joins TRBV19 and TRBJ2-1, with D possibly TRBD2 on 6 matching bases. Trimming cost V 7 bases and J 4 bases, with 14 bases left between them. Per the germline V gene, CDR1 is LNHDA and CDR2 is SQIVND (reference sequence). The CDR3 loop spans 14 amino acids. The CDR3: CASKRGTVYNEQFF. Here the CDR3 DNA reads TGTGCCAGTAAACGGGGGACTGTGTACAATGAGCAGTTCTTC.

The table lists this clone with a few counts. The chain carries TRBV2 and TRBJ2-7; D is possibly TRBD1 (6 bases). There are 13 residues in the CDR3. Trimming removed 7 bases from V and 2 bases from J, with 12 bases in between. The V gene's germline CDR1 is SNHLY and CDR2 FYNNEI. As DNA, the CDR3 is TGTGCCAGCATACCAGGGACAACCTACGAGCAGTACTTC. Translating it yields CASIPGTTYEQYF.

This clone was seen only a few times. This chain uses TRBV29-1 with TRBJ2-1, with 9 bases aligning to TRBD2. Trimming at V came to 7 bases and at J to 8 bases, leaving 12 bases not matched to a gene. Germline assignment: CDR1 SQVTM and CDR2 ANQGSEA. The CDR3 extends over 14 amino acids. DNA for the CDR3: TGCAGCGCTTCTAGCGGGAAAAGGGGGGATGAGCAGTTCTTC. Protein: CSASSGKRGDEQFF.

This clone occurred a few times. V usage is TRBV5-1 and J usage is TRBJ1-4, with 10 nucleotides matching TRBD1. Germline lookup yields CDR1 SGHRS and CDR2 YFSETQ. The CDR3 length is 14 residues. The trim removed 3 bases at V and 5 bases at J, leaving 1 base unmatched. CDR3 DNA sequence: TGCGCCAGCAGCTCGGGACAGGGGAATGAAAAACTGTTTTTT. Translated, it gives CASSSGQGNEKLFF. The full variable domain, its missing parts supplied by reference TRBV5-1 and TRBJ1-4, is KAGVTQTPRYLIKTRGQQVTLSCSPISGHRSVSWYQQTPGQGLQFLFEYFSETQRNKGNFPGRFSGRQFSNSRSEMNVSTLELGDSALYLCASSSGQGNEKLFFGSGTQLSVL.